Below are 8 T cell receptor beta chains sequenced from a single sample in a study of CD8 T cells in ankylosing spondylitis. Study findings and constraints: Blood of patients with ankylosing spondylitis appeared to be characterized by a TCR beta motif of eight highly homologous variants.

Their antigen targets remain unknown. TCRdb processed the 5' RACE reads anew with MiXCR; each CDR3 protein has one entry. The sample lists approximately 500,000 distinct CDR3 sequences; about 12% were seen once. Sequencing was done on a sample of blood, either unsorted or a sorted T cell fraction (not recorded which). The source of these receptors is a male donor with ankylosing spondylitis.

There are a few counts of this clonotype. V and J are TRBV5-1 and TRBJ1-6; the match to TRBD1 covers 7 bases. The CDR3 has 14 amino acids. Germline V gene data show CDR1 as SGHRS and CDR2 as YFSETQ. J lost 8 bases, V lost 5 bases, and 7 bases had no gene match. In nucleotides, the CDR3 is TGCGCCAGCAGTCTCGACAGGGTGTATTCACCCCTCCACTTT. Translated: CASSLDRVYSPLHF.

The CDR3 region is CASSLDGTVSGANVLTF. The CDR3 DNA reads TGTGCCAGCAGCTTGGACGGGACAGTTTCTGGGGCCAACGTCCTGACTTTC. V and J are TRBV5-6 and TRBJ2-6, with 7 positions matching TRBD1. Trimming at V came to 0 bases and at J to 1 base, leaving 4 bases not matched to a gene. This CDR3 comprises 17 residues. Germline CDR1 and CDR2: SGHDT and YYEEEE.

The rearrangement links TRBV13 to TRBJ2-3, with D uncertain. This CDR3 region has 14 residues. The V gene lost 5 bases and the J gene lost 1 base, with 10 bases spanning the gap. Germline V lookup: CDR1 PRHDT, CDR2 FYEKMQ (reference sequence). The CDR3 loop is CASSHQDGTDTQYF. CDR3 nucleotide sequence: TGTGCCAGCAGCCACCAGGACGGCACAGATACGCAGTATTTT.

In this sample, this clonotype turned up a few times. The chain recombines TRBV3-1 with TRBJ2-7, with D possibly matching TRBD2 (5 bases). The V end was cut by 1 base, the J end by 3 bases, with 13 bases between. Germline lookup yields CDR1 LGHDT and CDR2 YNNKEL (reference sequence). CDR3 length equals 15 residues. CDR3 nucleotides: TGTGCCAGCAGCCAAGGGGCTAGCTGGCTCTACGAGCAGTACTTC. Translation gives CASSQGASWLYEQYF.

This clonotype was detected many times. CDR3 region: CASSNPQQGRSGELFF. The CDR3 nucleotides read TGCGCCAGCAGCAATCCCCAACAGGGAAGGTCCGGGGAGCTGTTTTTT. The genes are TRBV5-1 and TRBJ2-2; weak D call: TRBD1 (6 bases). V lost 4 bases to trimming and J lost 6 bases, with 19 bases between them. Germline loops: CDR1 SGHRS, CDR2 YFSETQ. The CDR3 runs 16 residues.

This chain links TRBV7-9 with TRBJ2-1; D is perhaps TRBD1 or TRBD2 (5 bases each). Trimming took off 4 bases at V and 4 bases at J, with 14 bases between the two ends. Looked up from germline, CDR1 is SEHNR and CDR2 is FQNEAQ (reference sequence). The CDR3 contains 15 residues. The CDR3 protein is CASSSPGPNYNEQFF. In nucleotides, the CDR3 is TGTGCCAGCAGCTCGCCGGGACCTAATTACAATGAGCAGTTCTTC.

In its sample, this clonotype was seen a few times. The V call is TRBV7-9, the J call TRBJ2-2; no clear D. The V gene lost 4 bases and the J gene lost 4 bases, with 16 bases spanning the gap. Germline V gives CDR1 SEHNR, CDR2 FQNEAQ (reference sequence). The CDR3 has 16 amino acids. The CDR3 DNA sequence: TGTGCCAGCAGCTACCGGTCTCCCTCTTTCACCGGGGAGCTGTTTTTT. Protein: CASSYRSPSFTGELFF.

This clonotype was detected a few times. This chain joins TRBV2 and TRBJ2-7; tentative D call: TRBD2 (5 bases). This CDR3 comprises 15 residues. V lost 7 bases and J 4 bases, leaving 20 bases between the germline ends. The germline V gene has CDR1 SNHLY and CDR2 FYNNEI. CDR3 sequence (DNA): TGTGCCAGCACTCGACGGGAAATCTCAGGATACGAGCAGTACTTC. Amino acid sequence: CASTRREISGYEQYF.